The text below deals with one TCR beta chain. Its antigen is unknown. With a J-beta primer mix and a sample-barcoded 5' primer, a second PCR ran about 7 to 12 cycles. Each CDR3 protein is one row after TCRdb ran MiXCR on the 5' RACE reads. Of 1.2 million to 1.5 million distinct CDR3 sequences listed, approximately 60% are singletons. Trimming took 4 bases from V and 7 from J, leaving 16 bases between them. The CDR3 has 15 amino acids. The entry originates in a study of blood T cells in healthy people across ages. Regarding the study as a whole: Higher diversity and more naive CD4+ cells were features of long-lived donors, compared to aged donors.

J is TRBJ1-4 and V is TRBV12-3 or TRBV12-4; D is uncertain. This sequence originates from a man aged 18 to 30 in good health. What was sequenced was blood. CDR3 sequence reads: CASSWATAGGEKLFF. DNA of the CDR3: TGTGCCAGCAGTTGGGCGACTGCCGGAGGTGAAAAACTGTTTTTT.